The 29 T cell receptor beta chains listed next were all sequenced from one sample in a study of cytomegalovirus exposure and HLA in healthy donors (dated by TCRdb to between 2016 and 2019). To prepare the library, the immunoSEQ multiplex PCR assay was applied. For the multiplex PCR, a mixture combining 60 forward primers for TCR Vbeta segments and 13 reverse primers for TCR Jbeta segments was used. Not all clones reach the TCRdb copy of this immuneACCESS table, which keeps in-frame sequences only. Checked studies attribute under half of the gap to unresolved V genes and leave the rest unexplained. For this sample the table gives 110,000 or so clones, of which about 80% were detected only once. Roughly 5% of the sample rests with the top ten. The sample taken for sequencing was PBMCs. These TCRs come from a woman aged 25 to 45 in good health and CMV-seropositive.

As for this clone: This specimen includes other DNA sequences encoding the same CDR3. CDR3 in amino acids: CASSPGGNEQFF. In DNA form, the CDR3 reads TGTGCCAGCAGTCCGGGGGGGAATGAGCAGTTCTTC. The V and J genes are TRBV6-5 and TRBJ2-1; 8 bases are a match to TRBD2. Germline V gene lookup returns CDR1 MNHEY and CDR2 SVGAGI. The CDR3 extends over 12 amino acids. J lost 7 bases, V lost 5 bases, and 1 base had no gene match.

CDR3 sequence: CASSLATESQPQHF. In nucleotides, the CDR3 is TGTGCCAGCAGCTTAGCGACAGAGAGTCAGCCCCAGCATTTT. The rearrangement links TRBV7-8 to TRBJ1-5, with a weak D call TRBD1 (5 bases). CDR1 is SGHVS, CDR2 FQNEAQ, per germline. With 0 bases removed from V and 6 bases from J, the gap between germline ends came to 9 bases. CDR3 length: 14 amino acids.

This clone was detected only once. The chain links TRBV25-1 to TRBJ2-3; 9 bases line up with TRBD1. Germline V lookup: CDR1 MGHDK, CDR2 SYGVNS. The CDR3 runs to 16 residues. V was clipped by 5 bases and J by 5 bases; unmatched bases: 11. The CDR3 nucleotides read TGTGCCAGCAGTCAACACACAGGACAGGGGAAAGATACGCAGTATTTT. Translated: CASSQHTGQGKDTQYF.

The chain joins TRBV5-1 to TRBJ2-5, with D possibly being TRBD1 (6 bases). The end of the DNA aligns better with TRBJ2-7, so the J call may be wrong. CDR1 is SGHRS and CDR2 is YFSETQ in the germline V gene. This CDR3 is built from 14 residues. The CDR3 DNA reads TGCGCCAGCAGCCCAAGGGACACACCCTACGAGCAGTACTTC. Protein sequence: CASSPRDTPYEQYF.

The chain carries TRBV9 and TRBJ2-2; 7 bases map to TRBD1. Germline V lookup: CDR1 SGDLS, CDR2 YYNGEE. The CDR3 extends over 16 amino acids. The V gene end was trimmed by 4 bases and the J gene end by 7 bases; junction bases not matched to a gene: 13. CDR3 protein: CASSRGQGVTVGELFF. For the CDR3, the DNA is TGTGCCAGCAGCAGGGGGCAAGGGGTTACGGTCGGGGAGCTGTTTTTT. The variable domain in full, with the rest retrieved from reference TRBV9 and TRBJ2-2, is DSGVTQTPKHLITATGQRVTLRCSPRSGDLSVYWYQQSLDQGLQFLIQYYNGEERAKGNILERFSAQQFPDLHSELNLSSLELGDSALYFCASSRGQGVTVGELFFGEGSRLTVL.

CDR3 nucleotides: TGCGCCAGCAAGCTTGACGGACTAGCGGGAGTCGAGCAGTACTTC. Translated: CASKLDGLAGVEQYF. The V gene is TRBV5-1, the J gene TRBJ2-7; 13 nucleotides agree with TRBD2. Germline V lookup: CDR1 SGHRS, CDR2 YFSETQ. CDR3 length: 15 amino acids. J was trimmed by 6 bases and V by 6 bases; bases with no gene match: 9.

V gene TRBV7-6 combines with J gene TRBJ2-2, with TRBD2 matching 8 bases. The V gene's germline CDR1 is SGHVS and CDR2 FNYEAQ. With V trimmed by 5 bases and J by 6 bases, 14 bases remained unmatched. This CDR3 region has 17 residues. The CDR3 sequence: CASSVRPGLGAAGELFF. Written as DNA, the CDR3 is TGTGCCAGCAGCGTTAGACCGGGACTAGGGGCGGCCGGGGAGCTGTTTTTT.

This chain uses TRBV4-1 with TRBJ2-3, with 7 bases matching TRBD2. Trimming cost V 1 base and J 2 bases; bases outside gene matches: 3. The CDR3 is made up of 15 amino acids. Germline loops: CDR1 MGHRA, CDR2 YSYEKL. The CDR3 sequence is CASSQAGGSTDTQYF. The CDR3 nucleotides are TGCGCCAGCAGCCAAGCGGGAGGATCCACAGATACGCAGTATTTT.

The chain joins TRBV2 to TRBJ2-1; a possible D gene is TRBD2 (6 bases). Between the trimmed V and J ends, which lost 8 bases and 1 base, there was a span of 9 bases. CDR1 and CDR2 (germline): SNHLY, FYNNEI. The CDR3 spans 13 residues. For the CDR3, the DNA is TGTGCCAGCGCCGGGACTTCCTACAATGAGCAGTTCTTC. It encodes CASAGTSYNEQFF.

This clone was found a few times. V is TRBV11-2 and J is TRBJ2-7; 7 bases agree with TRBD1. After removal of 1 base from V and 3 bases from J, the junction contained 6 bases not matched to a gene. Germline CDR1 and CDR2: SGHAT and FQNNGV. This CDR3 region has 15 residues. CDR3 residues: CASSLVKGQYYEQYF. Here the CDR3 DNA reads TGTGCCAGCAGCTTAGTTAAGGGACAGTACTACGAGCAGTACTTC.

This clone was observed a few times. The rearrangement joins TRBV11-3 to TRBJ2-2; D is unresolved. The CDR3 loop spans 17 amino acids. Germline V CDR1 and CDR2: SGHNT, YENEEA. Trimming cost V 2 bases and J 4 bases, with 17 bases left between them. The CDR3 region has the DNA TGTGCCAGCAGCTTACAAATTCTGGGCGCAGGCACCGGGGAGCTGTTTTTT. Translated, it gives CASSLQILGAGTGELFF.

This clone was counted between two and nine times. The rearrangement joins TRBV29-1 to TRBJ1-1, with 7 bases matching TRBD1. The CDR3 has 13 residues. V gave up 4 bases and J gave up 4 bases; unmatched junction bases: 6. Germline CDR1 is SQVTM and CDR2 is ANQGSEA. The DNA of the CDR3 is TGCAGCGTTGTTCGCCAGGGGGGCACTGAAGCTTTCTTT. Its translation: CSVVRQGGTEAFF.

The rearrangement links TRBV7-8 to TRBJ2-7; 7 nucleotides agree with TRBD2. The V segment lost 5 bases and the J segment 1 base; nucleotides outside the gene matches: 8. The CDR3 is 15 residues long. CDR1 is SGHVS, CDR2 FQNEAQ, per germline. Here the CDR3 reads CASSPSGVGSYEQYF. The DNA of the CDR3 is TGTGCCAGCAGCCCGAGCGGGGTAGGGTCCTACGAGCAGTACTTC.

CDR3 nucleotide sequence: TGCGCCAGCAGCTTATTAGGGAGCAGCCAAACTGAAGCTTTCTTT. This translates into CASSLLGSSQTEAFF. The J gene is TRBJ1-1, the V gene TRBV5-1; D not certain. The CDR3 has 15 residues. The germline gives CDR1 SGHRS, CDR2 YFSETQ. V was cut by 2 bases and J by 5 bases, with 16 bases left in between.

The J gene is TRBJ1-1, the V gene TRBV19, with 9 nucleotides matching TRBD1. The junction had 3 bases not matched to a gene; V was cut back by 4 bases and J by 0 bases. The CDR3 covers 15 residues. CDR1 and CDR2 from the germline V gene are LNHDA and SQIVND (reference sequence). The CDR3 loop is CASSTGQGLNTEAFF. Here the CDR3 DNA reads TGTGCCAGTAGTACCGGACAGGGGCTGAACACTGAAGCTTTCTTT.

The CDR3 reads CAWSVLSSPLHF. The CDR3 DNA follows: TGTGCCTGGAGTGTACTAAGTTCACCCCTCCACTTT. The V call is TRBV30, the J call TRBJ1-6; D call uncertain. Trimming took 0 bases from V and 9 from J, leaving 6 bases between them. This CDR3 is built from 12 residues. CDR1 and CDR2 (germline): GTSNPN, SVGIG (reference sequence). Based on the CDR3 plus reference TRBV30 and TRBJ1-6, the full variable domain is SQTIHQWPATLVQPVGSPLSLECTVEGTSNPNLYWYRQAAGRGLQLLFYSVGIGQISSEVPQNLSASRPQDRQFILSSKKLLLSDSGFYLCAWSVLSSPLHFGNGTRLTVT.

The V call is TRBV7-9, the J call TRBJ1-1, with a tentative D call TRBD1 (5 bases). The ends were cut back, 7 bases at V and 2 bases at J, with 17 bases in the middle. The V gene's germline CDR1 is SEHNR and CDR2 FQNEAQ (reference sequence). CDR3 size: 15 residues. The chain's CDR3 is CASTRGGVSNTEAFF. For the CDR3, the DNA is TGTGCCAGCACGCGGGGAGGGGTGTCCAACACTGAAGCTTTCTTT. The entire variable domain, with the rest obtained from reference TRBV7-9 and TRBJ1-1, is as follows: DTGVSQNPRHKITKRGQNVTFRCDPISEHNRLYWYRQTLGQGPEFLTYFQNEAQLEKSRLLSDRFSAERPKGSFSTLEIQRTEQGDSAMYLCASTRGGVSNTEAFFGQGTRLTVV.

The sample holds a few counts of this clone. The rearrangement links TRBV6-5 to TRBJ2-7; D is possibly TRBD1 (5 bases). CDR3 length: 15 residues. Trimming left V 0 bases short and J 5 bases short, with 14 bases between. Germline loops: CDR1 MNHEY, CDR2 SVGAGI. In DNA, the CDR3 is TGTGCCAGCAGTTACTCTCTGACCGCCAGGGACGAGCAGTACTTC. It yields the protein CASSYSLTARDEQYF.

The chain has TRBV4-1 and TRBJ1-5; TRBD1 matches 7 bases. This CDR3 spans 17 amino acids. Germline CDR1 reads MGHRA; CDR2 reads YSYEKL. With 2 bases clipped from V and 4 bases from J, the junction kept 11 bases outside the gene matches. The CDR3 is CASSQTVTRGANQPQHF. In DNA form, the CDR3 reads TGCGCCAGCAGCCAAACCGTGACCAGGGGGGCTAATCAGCCCCAGCATTTT.

The rearrangement links TRBV5-1 to TRBJ2-7; 7 nucleotides match TRBD2. The length of the CDR3 is 14 residues. The trim removed 3 bases at V and 4 bases at J, leaving 7 bases unmatched. CDR1 is SGHRS, CDR2 YFSETQ, per germline. CDR3 coding DNA: TGCGCCAGCAGCTCTAGGGACTACCAGTACGAGCAGTACTTC. Translating gives CASSSRDYQYEQYF.

Only one count was recorded for this clone. The chain couples TRBV15 to TRBJ2-1; D not certain. Trimming removed 2 bases from V and 5 bases from J, with 4 bases in between. Germline CDR1 reads LNHNV; CDR2 reads YYDKDF (reference sequence). CDR3 size: 12 residues. CDR3 region: CATSRRDNEQFF. CDR3 DNA sequence: TGTGCCACCAGCAGACGAGACAATGAGCAGTTCTTC.

The chain uses TRBV7-2 and TRBJ2-7; D is ambiguous. V lost 5 bases and J 0 bases, leaving 2 bases between the germline ends. This CDR3 contains 11 residues. CDR1 SGHTA and CDR2 FQGNSA come from the germline V gene. This CDR3 is CASSRSYEQYF. Here the CDR3 DNA reads TGTGCCAGCAGCCGCTCCTACGAGCAGTACTTC.

This chain uses TRBV7-9 with TRBJ1-2; D might be TRBD1 (5 bases). Looked up from germline, CDR1 is SEHNR and CDR2 is FQNEAQ (reference sequence). CDR3 length: 14 residues. Between the trimmed V and J ends, which lost 2 bases and 0 bases, there was a span of 7 bases. The CDR3 here is CASSLRTTNYGYTF. The CDR3 bases are TGTGCCAGCAGCTTAAGGACAACTAACTATGGCTACACCTTC.

This clone was counted once. The chain links TRBV7-9 to TRBJ1-1; D is unresolved. The CDR3 has 12 residues. Germline values: CDR1 SEHNR, CDR2 FQNEAQ (reference sequence). The V end was cut by 2 bases, the J end by 7 bases, with 8 bases between. The CDR3 loop reads CASSLSPVEAFF. The CDR3 DNA is TGTGCCAGCAGCTTATCCCCAGTTGAAGCTTTCTTT.

The rearrangement links TRBV2 to TRBJ2-2, with 7 bases lining up with TRBD1. Germline CDR1 is SNHLY and CDR2 is FYNNEI. After removal of 5 bases from V and 2 bases from J, the junction contained 5 bases not matched to a gene. This CDR3 has 15 amino acids. CDR3 DNA: TGTGCCAGCAGTCGAACAGGGGTAAACACCGGGGAGCTGTTTTTT. It is translated as CASSRTGVNTGELFF.

The V call is TRBV5-8, the J call TRBJ2-7; 8 positions match TRBD2. The V segment lost 0 bases and the J segment 0 bases; nucleotides outside the gene matches: 8. This CDR3 has 17 amino acids. Germline V gene lookup returns CDR1 SGHTS and CDR2 YDEGEE. The CDR3 here is CASSLGTSSTDSYEQYF. The CDR3, as DNA: TGTGCCAGCAGCTTGGGGACTAGCTCCACCGACTCCTACGAGCAGTACTTC.

The chain recombines TRBV4-1 with TRBJ2-7; 8 bases line up with TRBD2. In germline, CDR1 is MGHRA, CDR2 YSYEKL. The J segment lost 4 bases and the V segment lost 2 bases, leaving 7 bases of the junction unmatched. The CDR3 length is 15 residues. CDR3 DNA: TGCGCCAGCAGCCAAATGGGACTAGGTACTTACGAGCAGTACTTC. Translation: CASSQMGLGTYEQYF.

The chain combines TRBV19 with TRBJ1-4; D uncertain. Germline CDR1 reads LNHDA; CDR2 reads SQIVND (reference sequence). Trimming removed 4 bases from V and 6 bases from J, with 12 bases in between. The CDR3 contains 14 residues. The CDR3 bases are TGTGCCAGTAGTAGGTCAGCGAATTATGAAAAACTGTTTTTT. The encoded protein is CASSRSANYEKLFF.

The chain uses TRBV27 and TRBJ2-3; TRBD1 aligns across 10 bases. There are 16 residues in the CDR3. Germline trimming cut 5 bases from V and 6 bases from J; bases unmatched to any gene: 11. Germline CDR1 and CDR2: MNHEY and SMNVEV (reference sequence). The CDR3 spells CASSDRGTGAQDTQYF. CDR3 sequence (DNA): TGTGCCAGCAGTGACCGAGGGACAGGGGCACAGGATACGCAGTATTTT.